These 12 T cell receptor beta chains originate from one sample sequenced in a study of CD8+ T cells in alopecia areata. RNA extraction was followed by reverse transcription into cDNA, which acted as the sequencing template. Sequenced by immunoSEQ multiplex PCR; TCRdb stores in-frame clones only, minus some. The table lists 200,000 to 250,000 clones, more than 55% of them singletons. Treatment of the sample: oral pan-JAK inhibitor, 5-10 mg twice daily. The sequences come from CD4+ T cells sorted from blood, collected around week 44, from a patient treated with tofacitinib. The receptor source for this set is a human donor with alopecia areata.

The V and J genes are TRBV15 and TRBJ2-5; D uncertain. This CDR3 has 15 residues. With 0 bases removed from V and 5 bases from J, the gap between germline ends came to 13 bases. Germline V gene data show CDR1 as LNHNV and CDR2 as YYDKDF (reference sequence). Here the CDR3 DNA reads TGTGCCACCAGCAGAGATCCGACGGAGTGGGAGACCCAGTACTTC. It specifies CATSRDPTEWETQYF.

The chain couples TRBV29-1 to TRBJ2-7; D is unresolved. The ends were cut back, 6 bases at V and 2 bases at J, with 14 bases in the middle. This CDR3 has 13 amino acids. Per germline, CDR1 SQVTM and CDR2 ANQGSEA. In nucleotides, the CDR3 is TGCAGCGTAACGAACGTAGGAACCTACGAGCAGTACTTC. Protein sequence: CSVTNVGTYEQYF.

The chain links TRBV6-5 to TRBJ2-2, with D tentatively TRBD1 (5 bases). Germline CDR1 and CDR2: MNHEY and SVGAGI. The CDR3 runs to 15 residues. V was trimmed by 5 bases and J by 4 bases, leaving 14 bases between them. CDR3 DNA sequence: TGTGCCAGCAGTAAAACTCAGGGTAGCACCGGGGAGCTGTTTTTT. Translating gives CASSKTQGSTGELFF.

The chain combines TRBV27 with TRBJ2-3, with D unclear. V was pared by 5 bases and J by 6 bases, with 9 bases between. Germline CDR1 and CDR2: MNHEY and SMNVEV (reference sequence). This CDR3 has 12 residues. CDR3 DNA: TGTGCCAGCAGTCCGGCCGCGGATACGCAGTATTTT. Translation gives CASSPAADTQYF.

The DNA for the CDR3 is TGCGCCAGCAGCCAAGAAGACACCCGCAATCAGCCCCAGCATTTT. Translating it yields CASSQEDTRNQPQHF. The J gene is TRBJ1-5, the V gene TRBV4-1, with D unclear. Trimming shortened V by 0 bases and J by 2 bases, and 8 bases separated the two germline ends. The CDR3 runs 15 residues. Germline V gene sequence: CDR1 MGHRA, CDR2 YSYEKL.

This clone was picked up a small number of times. J is TRBJ2-3 and V is TRBV20-1; D remains unclear. This CDR3 contains 10 residues. V was shortened by 3 bases and J by 6 bases, with 4 bases between the two germline ends. CDR1 DFQATT and CDR2 SNEGSKA come from the germline V gene (reference sequence). CDR3 region: CSASRDTQYF. The CDR3 coding sequence is TGCAGTGCTAGTAGGGATACGCAGTATTTT.

The V call is TRBV19, the J call TRBJ1-1; D unclear. The CDR3 runs to 14 residues. V dropped 1 base and J dropped 3 bases, with 9 bases sitting between them. Germline values: CDR1 LNHDA, CDR2 SQIVND (reference sequence). CDR3 in DNA: TGTGCCAGTAGTATAGTAGTTTGGGACACTGAAGCTTTCTTT. It is translated as CASSIVVWDTEAFF.

The chain has TRBV6-5 and TRBJ2-7; 10 bases are shared with TRBD1. V shed 8 bases, J shed 5 bases, and the junction held 9 bases outside the gene matches. This CDR3 has 14 residues. The germline V gene encodes CDR1 MNHEY and CDR2 SVGAGI. CDR3 region: CASRTGTGVNEQYF. Here the CDR3 DNA reads TGTGCCAGCCGGACCGGGACAGGGGTAAACGAGCAGTACTTC.

This chain joins TRBV6-5 and TRBJ2-3, with TRBD1 as a possible D gene (5 bases). Per germline, CDR1 MNHEY and CDR2 SVGAGI. V was trimmed by 5 bases and J by 3 bases, leaving 9 bases between them. The CDR3 sequence is 13 residues long. The DNA for the CDR3 is TGTGCCAGCAGTAACCGACAGACAGATACGCAGTATTTT. Translated, it gives CASSNRQTDTQYF.

This chain connects TRBV6-1 to TRBJ1-5, with no clear D. Per germline, CDR1 MNHNS and CDR2 SASEGT. This CDR3 contains 14 residues. The V end was cut by 2 bases, the J end by 3 bases, with 8 bases between. The CDR3 region has the DNA TGTGCCAGCAGTGAATATCTATTCAATCAGCCCCAGCATTTT. Translating gives CASSEYLFNQPQHF.

The V and J genes are TRBV15 and TRBJ2-5, with 11 bases that match TRBD1. Near its end, the DNA agrees better with TRBJ2-7, so the J call may be wrong. The CDR3 sequence is 15 residues long. CDR1 and CDR2 (germline): LNHNV, YYDKDF (reference sequence). DNA of the CDR3: TGTGCCACCAGCAGAGACCGGGACAGGGGGTCCGAGCAGTACTTC. It specifies CATSRDRDRGSEQYF.

The rearrangement links TRBV29-1 to TRBJ2-7; perhaps TRBD2 as D (5 bases). The CDR3 runs to 13 residues. CDR1 and CDR2 from the germline V gene are SQVTM and ANQGSEA. Trimming stripped 1 base from V and 0 bases from J, with 7 bases between. CDR3 amino acids: CSVEARDSYEQYF. CDR3 bases: TGCAGCGTTGAAGCACGGGACTCCTACGAGCAGTACTTC.